This T cell receptor beta chain was found in a study of blood T cells in healthy people across ages (dated by TCRdb to between 2014 and 2016). Regarding the research as a whole: In model experiments, roughly one uniquely barcoded TCR beta cDNA molecule per two T cells was captured by template switching. Donors of different ages were randomly distributed across sequencing lanes to avoid experimental bias. Age-related changes in TCR beta repertoire diversity were measured in the study by deep sequencing normalized with unique cDNA molecular identifiers. The donors were divided into four age groups: young (average approximately 16 years), middle-aged (about 39), aged (about 62) and long-lived (about 84). Two additional independent replicas of 1 million unique cDNA reads from the same blood draw were analyzed for two donors (one aged 18 to 30 and one aged 80 or older). The paper as a whole reports these results and caveats: There was a strong correlation between observed TCR beta diversity and the percentage of naive T cells measured by flow cytometry. As age increased, observed TCR beta diversity per million T cells dropped in a roughly linear way, and a significant reduction was already evident by age around 41. The long-lived group showed more naive CD4+ T cells, fewer expanded clones and increased TCR diversity than the aged group, suggesting age selection. Bulk unsorted PBMC profiling prevented conclusive comparison of naive and antigen-experienced compartments. Donor CMV infection status was unknown, potentially confounding age-related changes in expanded clonotypes. Estimates of total diversity based on one million sequenced T cells were considered lower bounds and underestimates.

Ten or more counts support this clonotype. Its antigen has not been determined. No quality values exist for individual bases; no much larger clone is one base distant. Donors were 35 to 40 systemically healthy Caucasian individuals from Russia aged roughly 6 to 90 years. Approximately 11 milliliters of peripheral blood were drawn from each donor into EDTA-treated Vacutainer tubes. PBMCs were isolated by Ficoll-Paque density-gradient centrifugation, with at least 6 million obtained per sample. Trizol reagent was used to extract total RNA from PBMCs, with at least 5.5 micrograms per sample. For every donor, flow cytometry on a PBMC aliquot measured the percentage of naive CD45RAhigh/CD27high T cells. CDR1 and CDR2 are drawn from the germline V gene: ENHRY, SYGVKD. Trimming removed 6 bases from V and 4 bases from J; the gene matches leave 11 bases unexplained. Including cysteine and phenylalanine, the CDR3 has 17 amino acids. The DNA shown is the 51-base CDR3, in frame from base 1.

Receptors were amplified or captured by 5' RACE. Sequencing was carried out with an Illumina HiSeq 2500. A second about 7 to 11 cycle PCR used a sample-barcoded 5' primer and a J-beta primer mix. A template-switch 5' adaptor carrying 12 random nucleotides introduced a unique molecular identifier onto each TCR beta cDNA molecule. Each sample yielded at least 3 million CDR3-containing paired-end reads. All of the RNA was converted into first-strand cDNA using the Mint cDNA synthesis kit, with a TRBC-specific oligonucleotide serving as the primer. Following uracil-DNA glycosylase treatment, a first 18-cycle PCR with universal primers M1SS and BC2_uni_R was performed on all cDNA. From the authors' description of their analysis: For normalization, 1 million high-quality reads were randomly selected from each sample, with every read carrying a distinct molecular identifier. Instead of being binned into consensus sequences, reads with shared molecular identifiers were discarded. CDR3 identification, clonotype clustering and error correction used MiTCR with a Q25 quality threshold and the strictest error-elimination algorithm. A nonparametric unseen species model using Euler transformation provided a lower-bound estimate of total TCR beta diversity. The public reads were reanalyzed by TCRdb: fastp trimming at Q25, MiXCR alignment, in-frame beta chains only. Each CDR3 protein gets just one entry, which takes the most common genes and DNA from the rows behind it. The V and J calls here are based on TCRdb, not the publication. The sample has 1.4 million or so distinct CDR3 sequences on record, approximately 43% of them singletons. Approximately 4.1% of the sample rests with the top ten.

Source material: blood. The rearrangement joined TRBV10-3 to TRBJ2-1, and TRBD2 aligns with 11 junction nucleotides. This receptor was identified in a woman younger than 35 in good health. The CDR3 has the sequence CAISFSLAGGNYNEQFF. The sequence in DNA is TGTGCCATCAGCTTCTCTTTAGCGGGAGGGAATTACAATGAGCAGTTCTTC.